These T cell receptor beta chains were read from a single sample in a study of control samples from healthy donors and cancer patients. Assay: immunoSEQ multiplex PCR; the TCRdb copy retains only in-frame clones and omits some. The sample lists 350,000 to 450,000 clones; around 90% were seen once. Source material: PBMCs. The source is a man aged 35-49 years with head and neck cancer. The conserved cysteine and the conserved F or W are not part of the CDR3 here. A D gene is named only where the DNA matches it firmly.

cdr3_aa d_call j_call v_call
ASSLGQVYEQY TRBD1 TRBJ2-7 TRBV28
ASSLYSSGRGSETQY TRBD2 TRBJ2-5 TRBV3-1/TRBV3-2
ASSLQGADTGELF TRBD1 TRBJ2-2 TRBV2
ASSQDSPFSGNTIY NA TRBJ1-3 TRBV4-1
ASSPPGWPKPGDPQETQY NA TRBJ2-5 TRBV18
ASSLSPGLNTGELF NA TRBJ2-2 TRBV7-3
ASSPDNTGPYEQY NA TRBJ2-7 TRBV18
SVYRGGGKNIQY NA TRBJ2-4 TRBV29-1
ATSGGQPYNEQF NA TRBJ2-1 TRBV27
ASSPPSGGGETQY NA TRBJ2-5 TRBV18
ASSLVSLGAGDTQY NA TRBJ2-3 TRBV7-9
ASSVGREGGLNEQY TRBD2 TRBJ2-7 TRBV9
ASSDWAQLEAF NA TRBJ1-1 TRBV2
VTSPSYEQF NA TRBJ2-1 TRBV2
ASTRAAGELF NA TRBJ2-2 TRBV7-2
SVETGRSSGNTIY NA TRBJ1-3 TRBV29-1
SAQRIAGATGEQF TRBD2 TRBJ2-1 TRBV29-1
ASSHRLAGVNEQF TRBD2 TRBJ2-1 TRBV11-3
ASSIDGDLNTEAF NA TRBJ1-1 TRBV19
ASSLEAYYDTGELF NA TRBJ2-2 TRBV5-1
ASSYDNRGSGYT TRBD1 TRBJ1-2 TRBV6-6
ASSEGSPEEQY NA TRBJ2-7 TRBV2
ASSQDLTRGLLDETQY TRBD1 TRBJ2-5 TRBV4-3
ASSLSGTSYNEQF TRBD2 TRBJ2-1 TRBV19
ASSLDRGNTIY NA TRBJ1-3 TRBV13
ASSSTGTQSRQPQH NA TRBJ1-5 TRBV4-2
ASSSRDSYEQY NA TRBJ2-7 TRBV6-2/TRBV6-3
ASSFGVGISNQPQH NA TRBJ1-5 TRBV5-6
ASSSSGTSGQETQY TRBD2 TRBJ2-5 TRBV28
ASGWTGQPYEQY NA TRBJ2-7 TRBV6-5
AWRRAVSNYGYT NA TRBJ1-2 TRBV30
ASSLAPGTSHEKLF NA TRBJ1-4 TRBV5-4
ASSLEQVSSYEQY NA TRBJ2-7 TRBV7-2
ASSLSGAVRGIEKLF NA TRBJ1-4 TRBV27
ASSTLGYNEQF NA TRBJ2-1 TRBV9
ASKTGTGVYGYT TRBD1 TRBJ1-2 TRBV19
ASSVDRDTNGYT TRBD1 TRBJ1-2 TRBV9
ASSFGGRSLGNEQF TRBD2 TRBJ2-1 TRBV28
ASSFDGRAGDTQY TRBD2 TRBJ2-3 TRBV11-2
ASGLGTSGGTNTQY TRBD2 TRBJ2-3 TRBV11-1
ASSSSGFTEAF NA TRBJ1-1 TRBV6-6
ASSTGTGGFYNEQF TRBD1 TRBJ2-1 TRBV5-1
ASSDSTGNGYT NA TRBJ1-2 TRBV6-4
ASSGPGQEYEQY TRBD1 TRBJ2-7 TRBV19
VSRPRGFSGNTIY NA TRBJ1-3 TRBV19
SVGGSQETQY NA TRBJ2-5 TRBV29-1
ASSLAFSTGELF NA TRBJ2-2 TRBV5-5
ASSRPGQLYEQY TRBD1 TRBJ2-7 TRBV6-2/TRBV6-3
SVAAQGRSYNEQF NA TRBJ2-1 TRBV29-1
ASSAGQGTGELF TRBD1 TRBJ2-2 TRBV5-1
ASSSDLRGEKLF NA TRBJ1-4 TRBV2
ASSFAPGVDSPLH NA TRBJ1-6 TRBV5-8
ASSYSGTGAHYT TRBD1 TRBJ1-2 TRBV5-4
AWKSAGVTNYNEQF TRBD2 TRBJ2-1 TRBV30